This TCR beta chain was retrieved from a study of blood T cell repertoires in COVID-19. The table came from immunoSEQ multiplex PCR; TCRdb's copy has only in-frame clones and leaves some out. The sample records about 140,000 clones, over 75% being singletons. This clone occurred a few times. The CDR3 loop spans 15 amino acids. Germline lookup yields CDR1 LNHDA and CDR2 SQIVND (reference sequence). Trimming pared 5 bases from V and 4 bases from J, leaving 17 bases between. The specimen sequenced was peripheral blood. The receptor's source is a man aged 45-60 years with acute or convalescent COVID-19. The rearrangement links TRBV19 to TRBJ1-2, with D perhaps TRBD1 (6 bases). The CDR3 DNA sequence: TGTGCCAGTAGTGCCGAAGAGGACAGAGGCTATGGCTACACCTTC. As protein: CASSAEEDRGYGYTF.